This T cell receptor (beta chain) was sequenced during a study of T cells expressing NK-cell markers. TCRdb re-called the 5' RACE reads and shows each CDR3 protein once, DNA omitted. The sample is made up of 300,000 to 500,000 distinct CDR3 sequences, and the top ten hold about 10% of it. The CDR3 has 16 amino acids. Germline values: CDR1 DFQATT, CDR2 SNEGSKA (reference sequence). Sequences were obtained from blood T cells: a sorted CD56 or NKG2C T cell subset, CD4+ or CD8+ T cells, or bulk PBMC T cells (not recorded which). The source is a woman aged 45-60 years in good health. The gene calls are TRBV20-1 and TRBJ2-3; TCRdb outputs TRBD2, but without DNA this stays unchecked. CDR3 sequence: CSAGPDRLAGEDTQYF.